This entry describes one T cell receptor (beta chain). Its antigen remains unknown. The data were taken from a study of T cell responses to AZD1222 COVID-19 vaccine. Study outcomes and limitations: Baseline testing showed seropositivity in only six AZD1222 recipients. Repertoire sampling occurred only after the peak T cell response. Reports say nearly half of spike-specific TCRs go after unmutated variant regions. Spike was spanned by vaccine-associated CD4 TCRs, with dominance at 160-218 and 743-854.

V gave up 4 bases and J gave up 4 bases, with 19 bases separating them. CDR1 is SGDLS, CDR2 YYNGEE, per germline. The CDR3 has 16 amino acids. Measured with immunoSEQ multiplex PCR; TCRdb has only the in-frame clones, and not every one. This sample has more than 150,000 clones, with more than 85% found just once. The chain combines TRBV9 with TRBJ2-3, with D hard to call. Sample: peripheral blood, taken after recovery from COVID-19. This receptor was obtained from an adult who had recovered from COVID-19. The CDR3 DNA follows: TGTGCCAGCAGCCCGAGTAGGCTCTCGAGGCCAGATACGCAGTATTTT. It translates to CASSPSRLSRPDTQYF.